This T cell receptor beta chain was obtained from a study of identifying expanded T cells in peripheral blood. Study results and caveats: About 1.2 clones differed between technical replicates, versus around 15 and 19 over time. Variance in clone template counts between two-week samples significantly increased with total template count across all healthy donors.

No infections or other immune events were documented during collection. Method: immunoSEQ multiplex PCR; TCRdb's copy keeps in-frame clones and lacks some. The sample yields around 82,000 clones, 80% to 85% seen once. On this clone: Its matching antigen is unknown.

CDR3 size: 10 residues. The chain recombines TRBV12-1 with TRBJ2-1; TRBD2, the table's D call, lacks a check against the DNA. TRBV12-1 is a documented pseudogene. The source of this sequence is a person aged 18 to 70 in good health. Input material: blood. The CDR3 bases are TGTGCCAGCAGCTCTAGGACTAGTTTCTTC. Encoded protein: CASSSRTSFF.